The 17 T cell receptor beta chains below come from one sample, sequenced in a study of siplizumab effects on memory and regulatory T cells. Generated by immunoSEQ multiplex PCR, the TCRdb table keeps only in-frame clones and is missing some. The sample holds over 60,000 clones, about 90% seen once. The sample comprised CD8+ T cells sorted from blood. The receptors were sampled from a human donor in good health.

The gene calls are TRBV4-1 and TRBJ2-7; 9 bases are shared with TRBD1. Germline V gene data show CDR1 as MGHRA and CDR2 as YSYEKL. This CDR3 comprises 15 residues. V was clipped by 1 base and J by 2 bases; unmatched bases: 3. Here the CDR3 reads CASSQGTGAPYEQYF. In nucleotides, the CDR3 is TGCGCCAGCAGCCAAGGGACAGGGGCCCCCTACGAGCAGTACTTC.

The chain couples TRBV7-2 to TRBJ1-1, with a weak D call TRBD1 (5 bases). The CDR3 spans 15 residues. V lost 3 bases to trimming and J lost 4 bases, with 15 bases between them. Germline assignment: CDR1 SGHTA and CDR2 FQGNSA. Here the CDR3 reads CASSFSQGFVTEAFF. CDR3 bases: TGTGCCAGCAGCTTTTCGCAGGGCTTCGTCACTGAAGCTTTCTTT.

V gene TRBV29-1 combines with J gene TRBJ2-2; TRBD1 aligns across 7 bases. From germline, CDR1 is SQVTM and CDR2 ANQGSEA. The CDR3 consists of 14 residues. Trimming at V came to 4 bases and at J to 1 base, leaving 3 bases not matched to a gene. The CDR3 loop reads CSVAGTVNTGELFF. For the CDR3, the DNA is TGCAGCGTTGCCGGGACAGTGAACACCGGGGAGCTGTTTTTT.

J is TRBJ2-7 and V is TRBV21-1. TRBV21-1 has pseudogene status. The CDR3 is 15 amino acids. The CDR3 reads CASSSRTPGTHEQYF. In nucleotides, the CDR3 is TGTGCCAGCAGCTCGAGAACACCAGGGACCCACGAGCAGTACTTC.

This clone was seen only once. Additional DNA sequences in this sample encode the identical CDR3. The V call is TRBV29-1, the J call TRBJ2-3; perhaps TRBD1 as D (6 bases). CDR1 is SQVTM and CDR2 is ANQGSEA in the germline V gene. The CDR3 covers 17 residues. V was shortened by 6 bases and J by 4 bases, with 26 bases between the two germline ends. Here the CDR3 reads CSVTGSGFGLSADTQYF. CDR3 DNA: TGCAGCGTCACAGGGAGCGGCTTTGGGCTTTCCGCAGATACGCAGTATTTT.

The chain is built from TRBV9 and TRBJ2-1; D remains ambiguous. Germline V lookup: CDR1 SGDLS, CDR2 YYNGEE. V gave up 3 bases and J gave up 1 base, with 5 bases separating them. This CDR3 has 13 residues. CDR3 in amino acids: CASSGSSYNEQFF. In nucleotides, the CDR3 is TGTGCCAGCAGCGGGAGTTCCTACAATGAGCAGTTCTTC.

The V call is TRBV6-6, the J call TRBJ2-7; a possible D gene is TRBD1 (5 bases). This CDR3 contains 10 residues. Germline values: CDR1 MNHNY, CDR2 SVGAGI (reference sequence). V gave up 8 bases and J gave up 4 bases, with 6 bases separating them. This CDR3 reads CASAGYEQYF. The CDR3 DNA sequence: TGTGCCAGCGCAGGGTACGAGCAGTACTTC.

The J gene is TRBJ2-7, the V gene TRBV7-6, with a possible D match to TRBD2 (5 bases). Trimming removed 0 bases from V and 3 bases from J, with 9 bases in between. Germline V gives CDR1 SGHVS, CDR2 FNYEAQ. CDR3 length: 14 amino acids. The CDR3 DNA reads as TGTGCCAGCAGCTTAGCTCCCGGGGACTACGAGCAGTACTTC. It specifies CASSLAPGDYEQYF. Full variable domain (remainder filled in from reference TRBV7-6 and TRBJ2-7): GAGVSQSPRYKVTKRGQDVALRCDPISGHVSLYWYRQALGQGPEFLTYFNYEAQQDKSGLPNDRFSAERPEGSISTLTIQRTEQRDSAMYRCASSLAPGDYEQYFGPGTRLTVT.

V gene TRBV4-1 combines with J gene TRBJ1-5; no reliable D call. V was pared by 0 bases and J by 5 bases, with 5 bases between. There are 13 residues in the CDR3. CDR1 and CDR2 from the germline V gene are MGHRA and YSYEKL. CDR3 DNA sequence: TGCGCCAGCAGCCAAGACGTAGATCAGCCCCAGCATTTT. Encoded protein: CASSQDVDQPQHF.

The chain recombines TRBV6-5 with TRBJ2-3; no clear D gene. The length of the CDR3 is 15 residues. From germline, CDR1 is MNHEY and CDR2 SVGAGI. V was pared by 8 bases and J by 0 bases, with 15 bases between. In DNA, the CDR3 is TGTGCCAGCCAAGAAGGTTATACTAGCACAGATACGCAGTATTTT. It is translated as CASQEGYTSTDTQYF.

The genes are TRBV7-9 and TRBJ2-1, with a possible D match to TRBD2 (6 bases). This CDR3 is built from 13 residues. Germline values: CDR1 SEHNR, CDR2 FQNEAQ (reference sequence). V was cut by 2 bases and J by 10 bases, with 12 bases left in between. The CDR3 DNA reads as TGTGCCAGCAGCTTAATCGGTCGGGAGGAGCAGTTCTTC. Its protein product is CASSLIGREEQFF.

The J gene is TRBJ1-4, the V gene TRBV12-5; D may be TRBD1 (5 bases). This CDR3 has 17 amino acids. Germline V CDR1 and CDR2: LGHNT, FRNRAP. Trimming cost V 2 bases and J 2 bases, with 15 bases left between them. CDR3 DNA: TGTGCTAGTGGTTTGATCTACCAGGGTGGGACTAATGAAAAACTGTTTTTT. Its protein product is CASGLIYQGGTNEKLFF. The entire variable domain, with the rest obtained from reference TRBV12-5 and TRBJ1-4, is as follows: DARVTQTPRHKVTEMGQEVTMRCQPILGHNTVFWYRQTMMQGLELLAYFRNRAPLDDSGMPKDRFSAEMPDATLATLKIQPSEPRDSAVYFCASGLIYQGGTNEKLFFGSGTQLSVL.

This clone has more than one count but fewer than ten. The V call is TRBV19, the J call TRBJ1-3, with unresolved D. The CDR3 spans 14 residues. Trimming pared 4 bases from V and 0 bases from J, leaving 7 bases between. Germline-derived CDR1 and CDR2 are LNHDA and SQIVND (reference sequence). The CDR3 region has the DNA TGTGCCAGTAGTACAGGCGTCTCTGGAAACACCATATATTTT. Protein: CASSTGVSGNTIYF.

The V call is TRBV19, the J call TRBJ2-1; 13 nucleotides agree with TRBD2. CDR3 length equals 15 residues. Germline V gene sequence: CDR1 LNHDA, CDR2 SQIVND (reference sequence). Unmatched junction bases numbered 5, after V lost 4 bases and J lost 8 bases. The CDR3 here is CASSTLAGGPHEQFF. The DNA of the CDR3 is TGTGCCAGTAGTACACTAGCGGGGGGGCCCCATGAGCAGTTCTTC.

The chain employs TRBV6-5 and TRBJ2-3; 9 bases align to TRBD2. Germline assignment: CDR1 MNHEY and CDR2 SVGAGI. The J segment lost 0 bases and the V segment lost 2 bases, leaving 3 bases of the junction unmatched. This CDR3 comprises 16 residues. CDR3 sequence (DNA): TGTGCCAGCAGTTACCCGACTAGCGGAAGCACAGATACGCAGTATTTT. It codes for CASSYPTSGSTDTQYF.

This chain joins TRBV13 and TRBJ2-1; tentatively, D is TRBD1 (6 bases). Germline V gene lookup returns CDR1 PRHDT and CDR2 FYEKMQ (reference sequence). The CDR3 is 16 residues long. V was shortened by 0 bases and J by 5 bases, with 14 bases between the two germline ends. CDR3 loop: CASSLGAGTPNNEQFF. CDR3 bases: TGTGCCAGCAGCTTAGGAGCCGGGACACCTAACAATGAGCAGTTCTTC.

CDR3 protein: CASSPCRDRGDQPQHF. CDR3 nucleotide sequence: TGTGCCAGCAGCCCCTGCCGGGACAGGGGTGATCAGCCCCAGCATTTT. The V and J genes are TRBV7-3 and TRBJ1-5, with 10 positions matching TRBD1. Germline V gives CDR1 SGHTA, CDR2 FQGTGA. V lost 5 bases, J lost 5 bases, and 9 bases stayed unmatched. CDR3 length: 16 residues.